This is a list of T cell receptor beta chains from one sample in a study of blood T cell repertoires in COVID-19. Assay used: immunoSEQ multiplex PCR; TCRdb lists only in-frame clones, some missing. The sample gives 93,000 or so clones, around 89% of which show up once; approximately 3.5% is in the top ten. What was sequenced was peripheral blood. The receptors shown here come from a woman aged 55-69 years with acute or convalescent COVID-19. Each CDR3 is given with its conserved first and last residue. Each record gives: J gene, V gene, D gene, clone size, CDR3 protein, CDR3 DNA. A D gene is named only where the DNA matches it firmly. Not every row has a clone size; where given, it reads once, few, many or a size class.

>TRBJ1-6|TRBV28|-|-
CASSRITRDSVPSPLHF
TGTGCCAGCAGTCGGATTACCCGAGACAGTGTCCCATCACCCCTCCACTTT
>TRBJ1-3|TRBV11-3|-|-
CASSLSGGPGNTIYF
TGTGCCAGCAGCCTCAGCGGCGGCCCCGGAAACACCATATATTTT
>TRBJ1-5|TRBV5-6|-|-
CASSLGLRQAYHQPQHF
TGTGCCAGCAGCCTGGGCCTACGACAGGCGTACCATCAGCCCCAGCATTTT
>TRBJ2-3|TRBV5-4|-|-
CASSLASTVSTDTQYF
TGTGCCAGCAGCTTGGCTTCGACAGTCAGCACAGATACGCAGTATTTT
>TRBJ2-7|TRBV28|-|-
CASSLLRDMSSYEQYF
TGTGCCAGCAGTTTACTCCGGGACATGAGCTCCTACGAGCAGTACTTC
>TRBJ1-4|TRBV6-7|-|-
CASSYSTPWTPGESEKLFF
TGTGCCAGCAGTTACTCGACCCCTTGGACTCCGGGTGAAAGTGAAAAACTGTTTTTT
>TRBJ2-7|TRBV10-3|-|-
CAIGPGSYEQYF
TGTGCCATCGGTCCAGGTTCCTACGAGCAGTACTTC
>TRBJ1-6|TRBV5-5|TRBD1|once
CASSSQGTPYNSPLHF
TGTGCCAGCAGCTCACAGGGGACCCCGTATAATTCACCCCTCCACTTT
>TRBJ2-7|TRBV27|TRBD2|few
CASSFLAGEGEQYF
TGTGCCAGCAGTTTTCTAGCGGGAGAAGGCGAGCAGTACTTC
>TRBJ1-1|TRBV19|-|-
CASRAQNTEAFF
TGTGCCAGTAGAGCCCAGAACACTGAAGCTTTCTTT
>TRBJ2-1|TRBV5-1|-|-
CASRREAGEFDEQFF
TGCGCCAGCCGCCGGGAAGCCGGGGAGTTCGATGAGCAGTTCTTC
>TRBJ1-3|TRBV11-2|-|-
CASSLEAGSGNTIYF
TGTGCCAGCAGCTTAGAGGCAGGCTCTGGAAACACCATATATTTT
>TRBJ2-3|TRBV30|TRBD2|-
CASPLAGKGDTQYF
TGTGCCTCGCCACTAGCGGGAAAGGGAGATACGCAGTATTTT
>TRBJ2-2|TRBV5-1|TRBD2|-
CASSARTSDTGELFF
TGCGCCAGCAGCGCTAGGACTAGCGACACCGGGGAGCTGTTTTTT
>TRBJ2-2|TRBV6-2/TRBV6-3|-|-
CASSYLRGAANTGELFF
TGTGCCAGCAGTTACCTACGGGGGGCGGCAAACACCGGGGAGCTGTTTTTT
>TRBJ1-4|TRBV18|-|-
CASSRDIPGANEKLFF
TGTGCCAGCTCTCGGGACATCCCCGGGGCTAATGAAAAACTGTTTTTT
>TRBJ1-1|TRBV6-5|-|-
CASSYSDRLEAFF
TGTGCCAGCAGTTACTCGGACAGACTAGAAGCTTTCTTT
>TRBJ1-2|TRBV10-3|-|-
CAMSREEGGGYTF
TGTGCCATGTCCCGGGAGGAAGGGGGTGGCTACACCTTC
>TRBJ1-3|TRBV7-3|TRBD1|-
CASSLMGQNSGNTIYF
TGTGCCAGCAGCTTAATGGGACAGAACTCTGGAAACACCATATATTTT
>TRBJ2-5|TRBV2|-|once
CASSLTRLTGETQYF
TGTGCCAGCAGTCTTACCCGACTCACCGGGGAGACCCAGTACTTC
>TRBJ2-7|TRBV27|TRBD2|-
CASSSGLAGEEEQYF
TGTGCCAGCAGTTCCGGACTAGCGGGAGAAGAGGAGCAGTACTTC
>TRBJ1-2|TRBV27|TRBD1|-
CASSLSKGQGRVGYTF
TGTGCCAGCAGTTTGTCGAAGGGACAGGGGAGGGTTGGCTACACCTTC
>TRBJ1-1|TRBV10-2|-|-
CASSGAGRTEAFF
TGCGCCAGCAGTGGGGCAGGGAGGACTGAAGCTTTCTTT
>TRBJ2-5|TRBV5-1|TRBD1|-
CASSLGTGVETQYF
TGCGCCAGCAGTTTGGGGACAGGGGTCGAGACCCAGTACTTC
>TRBJ1-2|TRBV5-1|-|-
CASSLDTGSRGYTF
TGCGCCAGCAGCTTGGATACAGGCAGCCGTGGCTACACCTTC
>TRBJ1-5|TRBV30|TRBD1|-
CAWTGTGGNQPQHF
TGTGCCTGGACGGGGACAGGAGGCAATCAGCCCCAGCATTTT
>TRBJ2-2|TRBV9|TRBD2|-
CASSVATIVASGDGELFF
TGTGCCAGCAGCGTAGCTACTATAGTGGCTAGCGGGGACGGGGAGCTGTTTTTT
>TRBJ1-2|TRBV6-5|TRBD1|-
CASSLTGIYGYTF
TGTGCCAGCAGCCTGACAGGGATATACGGCTACACCTTC
>TRBJ2-1|TRBV19|TRBD1|-
CASSTSNRGNEQFF
TGTGCCAGTAGTACCTCGAACAGGGGCAATGAGCAGTTCTTC
>TRBJ2-2|TRBV19|TRBD1|-
CASSAGTVRGTGELFF
TGTGCCAGCAGCGCCGGGACAGTGAGGGGAACCGGGGAGCTGTTTTTT
>TRBJ2-5|TRBV5-1|-|-
CASSLGTGGNQETQYF
TGCGCCAGCAGCTTGGGTACAGGAGGGAACCAAGAGACCCAGTACTTC
>TRBJ2-4|TRBV28|-|-
CASSHTGMAKNIQYF
TGTGCCAGCAGTCATACAGGGATGGCCAAAAACATTCAGTACTTC
>TRBJ2-3|TRBV11-3|-|-
CASSLGGTSTDTQYF
TGTGCCAGCAGCTTAGGCGGTACTAGCACAGATACGCAGTATTTT
>TRBJ2-2|TRBV15|TRBD2|-
CATSRESLAGANTGELFF
TGTGCCACCAGCAGAGAATCACTAGCGGGTGCGAACACCGGGGAGCTGTTTTTT
>TRBJ1-5|TRBV27|-|-
CASSLSLRGSNQPQHF
TGTGCCAGCAGTTTATCGTTGAGGGGGAGCAATCAGCCCCAGCATTTT
>TRBJ1-4|TRBV28|-|few
CASSSPLILGQTNEKLFF
TGTGCCAGCAGTTCACCTTTGATTCTTGGACAGACTAATGAAAAACTGTTTTTT
>TRBJ1-1|TRBV10-3|TRBD1|few
CAIGTGDDTEAFF
TGTGCCATCGGGACAGGGGATGACACTGAAGCTTTCTTT
>TRBJ1-2|TRBV9|-|-
CASSVVSQGAGGEGYTF
TGTGCCAGCAGCGTAGTTTCACAAGGAGCCGGGGGAGAAGGCTACACCTTC
>TRBJ2-3|TRBV28|-|-
CASSSGTPRRGTQYF
TGTGCCAGCAGTAGTGGGACTCCCAGGAGAGGGACGCAGTATTTT
>TRBJ1-2|TRBV29-1|TRBD1|-
CSVPTGQGNYGYTF
TGCAGCGTCCCTACGGGACAGGGGAACTATGGCTACACCTTC
>TRBJ2-1|TRBV24-1|TRBD1|-
CATSDSPGTGRVNEQFF
TGTGCCACCAGTGATTCGCCTGGGACAGGAAGGGTCAATGAGCAGTTCTTC
>TRBJ2-7|TRBV6-6|-|-
CASSYTGAYEQYF
TGTGCCAGCAGTTACACAGGTGCCTACGAGCAGTACTTC
>TRBJ2-1|TRBV27|-|-
CASSTHRENNEQFF
TGTGCCAGCAGTACCCACAGGGAGAACAATGAGCAGTTCTTC
>TRBJ1-5|TRBV5-5|TRBD1|-
CASSLGTGDQPQHF
TGTGCCAGCAGCTTAGGGACAGGGGACCAGCCCCAGCATTTT
>TRBJ1-1|TRBV19|-|once
CASSLNRVHTEAFF
TGTGCCAGTAGTCTGAACAGGGTGCACACTGAAGCTTTCTTT
>TRBJ2-3|TRBV9|-|-
CASSVGGFSDTQYF
TGTGCCAGCAGCGTAGGCGGGTTCTCAGATACGCAGTATTTT
>TRBJ2-5|TRBV5-1|-|-
CASSLGAGQETQYF
TGCGCCAGCAGCTTGGGAGCGGGCCAAGAGACCCAGTACTTC
>TRBJ2-1|TRBV5-1|TRBD2|-
CASSLLAGGYNEQFF
TGCGCCAGCAGCTTACTAGCGGGAGGATACAATGAGCAGTTCTTC
>TRBJ2-1|TRBV9|TRBD2|-
CASSVAGGTNEQFF
TGTGCCAGCAGCGTAGCGGGAGGAACTAATGAGCAGTTCTTC
>TRBJ2-1|TRBV27|TRBD2|-
CASNPVGLAGGRNEQFF
TGTGCCAGCAACCCCGTGGGACTAGCGGGAGGTCGGAATGAGCAGTTCTTC
>TRBJ2-1|TRBV6-6|-|-
CASLGLNNEQFF
TGTGCCAGCCTCGGACTAAACAATGAGCAGTTCTTC
>TRBJ1-2|TRBV3-1/TRBV3-2|-|-
CASSPTGFGAPYGYTF
TGTGCCAGCAGCCCGACAGGTTTTGGGGCTCCCTATGGCTACACCTTC
>TRBJ2-3|TRBV7-3|TRBD1|once
CASSSRQGRTDTQYF
TGTGCCAGCAGCTCTCGACAGGGGAGGACAGATACGCAGTATTTT